The clone carrying this T cell receptor (beta chain) was observed at least ten times. As yet, its antigen is unknown. This sample stems from a study of identical twins. Healthy Caucasians provided all donations. Study-level findings and limits: Cross-sectional statistical analysis was relied on for the conclusions, without the same donors being followed.

TCRdb fed the 5' RACE reads into MiXCR, producing one record per CDR3 protein. Of 550,000 to 700,000 distinct CDR3 sequences listed, just under 10% are singletons. The CDR3 spans 11 residues. Germline V gene lookup returns CDR1 SGHDN and CDR2 FVKESK. V dropped 5 bases and J dropped 6 bases, with 7 bases sitting between them. These data were also filed under a second study, of yellow fever vaccine responses in identical twins.

V is TRBV14 and J is TRBJ1-1; the D is unclear. Sequenced sample: PBMCs. The TCR comes from a woman aged 18-35 years in good health. In DNA form, the CDR3 reads TGTGCCAGCAGCGTCGGAGCTGAAGCTTTCTTT. It is translated as CASSVGAEAFF.